The entry below gives a single T cell receptor beta chain sequence along with its context. The entry originates in a study of T cells in localized non-small cell lung cancer. Method: immunoSEQ multiplex PCR; TCRdb's copy keeps in-frame clones and lacks some. The table lists just over 70,000 clones, 86% of them singletons. Germline values: CDR1 SNHLY, CDR2 FYNNEI. Trimming removed 2 bases from V and 1 base from J, with 12 bases in between. CDR3 length: 16 residues. The specimen was peripheral blood, collected before any cancer treatment. The sequence was collected from a male donor aged 60 or older with stage III squamous cell lung carcinoma. This rearrangement joins TRBV2 to TRBJ1-5; D perhaps matches TRBD1 (5 bases). The CDR3 coding sequence is TGTGCCAGCAGTGAAAGGGCCAGGGCCAGCAATCAGCCCCAGCATTTT. As protein: CASSERARASNQPQHF.